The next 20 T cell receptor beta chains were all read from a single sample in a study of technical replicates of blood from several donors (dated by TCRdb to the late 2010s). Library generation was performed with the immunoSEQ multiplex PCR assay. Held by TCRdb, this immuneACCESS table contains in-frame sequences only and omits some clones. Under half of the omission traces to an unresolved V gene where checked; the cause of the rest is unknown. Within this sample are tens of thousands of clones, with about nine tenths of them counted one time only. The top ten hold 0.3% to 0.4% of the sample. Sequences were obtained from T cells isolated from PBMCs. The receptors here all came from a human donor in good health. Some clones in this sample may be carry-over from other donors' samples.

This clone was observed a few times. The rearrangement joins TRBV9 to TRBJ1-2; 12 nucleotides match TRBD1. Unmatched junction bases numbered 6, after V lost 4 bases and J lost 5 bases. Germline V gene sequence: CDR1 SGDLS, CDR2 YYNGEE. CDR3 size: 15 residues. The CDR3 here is CASSPGQGARYGYTF. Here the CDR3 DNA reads TGTGCCAGCAGCCCGGGACAGGGGGCGCGGTATGGCTACACCTTC.

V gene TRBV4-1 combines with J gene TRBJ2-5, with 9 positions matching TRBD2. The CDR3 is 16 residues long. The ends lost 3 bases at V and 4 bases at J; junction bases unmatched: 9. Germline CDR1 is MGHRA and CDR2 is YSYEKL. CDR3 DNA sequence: TGCGCCAGCAGCCATGTCGGCGGGGGGGCAGGAGAGACCCAGTACTTC. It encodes CASSHVGGGAGETQYF.

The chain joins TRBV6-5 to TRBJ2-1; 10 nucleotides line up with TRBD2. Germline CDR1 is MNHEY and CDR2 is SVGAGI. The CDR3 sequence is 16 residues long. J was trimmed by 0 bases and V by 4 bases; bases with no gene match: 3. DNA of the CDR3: TGTGCCAGCAGTTCGGGACTAGCGAGCTCCTACAATGAGCAGTTCTTC. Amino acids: CASSSGLASSYNEQFF.

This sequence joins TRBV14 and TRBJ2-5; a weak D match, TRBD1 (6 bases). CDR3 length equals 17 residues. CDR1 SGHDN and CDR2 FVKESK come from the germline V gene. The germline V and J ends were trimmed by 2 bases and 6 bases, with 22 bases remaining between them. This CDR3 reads CASSQTRGSMGPQTQYF. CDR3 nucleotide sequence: TGTGCCAGCAGCCAAACGAGGGGGAGCATGGGGCCTCAGACCCAGTACTTC.

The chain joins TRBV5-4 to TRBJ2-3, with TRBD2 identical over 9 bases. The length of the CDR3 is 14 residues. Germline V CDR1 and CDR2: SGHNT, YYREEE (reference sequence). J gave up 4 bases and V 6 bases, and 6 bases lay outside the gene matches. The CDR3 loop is CASTETSGPDTQYF. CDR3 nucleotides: TGTGCCAGCACCGAGACTAGCGGTCCAGATACGCAGTATTTT.

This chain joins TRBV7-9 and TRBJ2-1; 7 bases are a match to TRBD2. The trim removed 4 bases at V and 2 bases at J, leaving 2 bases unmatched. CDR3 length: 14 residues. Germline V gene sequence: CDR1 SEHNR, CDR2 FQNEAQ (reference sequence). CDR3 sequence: CASSYSGPYNEQFF. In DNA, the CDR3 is TGTGCCAGCAGCTATAGCGGGCCCTACAATGAGCAGTTCTTC.

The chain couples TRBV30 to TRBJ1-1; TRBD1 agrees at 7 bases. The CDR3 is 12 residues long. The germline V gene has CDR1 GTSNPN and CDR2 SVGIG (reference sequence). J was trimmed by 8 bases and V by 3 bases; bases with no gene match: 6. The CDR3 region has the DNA TGTGCCTGGAGCCCGGGACAGAGGGAAGCTTTCTTT. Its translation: CAWSPGQREAFF.

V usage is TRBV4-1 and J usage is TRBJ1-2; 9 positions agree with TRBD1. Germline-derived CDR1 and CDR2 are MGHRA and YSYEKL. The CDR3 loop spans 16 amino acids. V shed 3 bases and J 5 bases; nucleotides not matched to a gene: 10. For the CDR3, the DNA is TGCGCCAGCAGCCAGCTACCGGGACAGGGAGATTATGGCTACACCTTC. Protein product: CASSQLPGQGDYGYTF.

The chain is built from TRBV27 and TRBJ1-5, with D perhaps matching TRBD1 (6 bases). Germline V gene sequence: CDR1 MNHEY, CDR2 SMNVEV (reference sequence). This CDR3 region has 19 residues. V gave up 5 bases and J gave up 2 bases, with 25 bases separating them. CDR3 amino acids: CASSPLVGAYALGNQPQHF. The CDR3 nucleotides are TGTGCCAGCAGTCCCCTCGTGGGGGCCTACGCCTTAGGCAATCAGCCCCAGCATTTT.

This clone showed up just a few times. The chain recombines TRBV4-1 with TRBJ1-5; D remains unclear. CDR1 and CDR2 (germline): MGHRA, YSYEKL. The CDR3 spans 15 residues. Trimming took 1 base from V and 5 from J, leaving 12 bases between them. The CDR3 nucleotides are TGCGCCAGCAGCCAAGGTCCCCGGGGTGATCAGCCCCAGCATTTT. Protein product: CASSQGPRGDQPQHF.

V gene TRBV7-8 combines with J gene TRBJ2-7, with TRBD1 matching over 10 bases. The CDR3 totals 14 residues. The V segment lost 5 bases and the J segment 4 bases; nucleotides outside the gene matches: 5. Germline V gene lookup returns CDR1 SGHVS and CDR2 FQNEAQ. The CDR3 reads CASSPGTGAYEQYF. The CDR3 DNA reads TGTGCCAGCAGCCCAGGGACAGGGGCTTACGAGCAGTACTTC.

In DNA form, the CDR3 reads TGTGCCAGCCGTAACAGGGGGCATTTGACAGATACGCAGTATTTT. The encoded protein is CASRNRGHLTDTQYF. The chain couples TRBV27 to TRBJ2-3; 9 nucleotides match TRBD1. CDR3 length: 15 residues. Per the germline V gene, CDR1 is MNHEY and CDR2 is SMNVEV (reference sequence). The junction had 9 bases not matched to a gene; V was cut back by 8 bases and J by 3 bases.

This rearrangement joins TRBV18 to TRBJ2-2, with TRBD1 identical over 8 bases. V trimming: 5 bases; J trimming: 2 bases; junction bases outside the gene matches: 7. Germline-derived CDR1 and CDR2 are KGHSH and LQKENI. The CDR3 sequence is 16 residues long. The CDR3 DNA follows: TGTGCCAGCTCAAAAATGGGACAGGTCAACACCGGGGAGCTGTTTTTT. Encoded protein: CASSKMGQVNTGELFF.

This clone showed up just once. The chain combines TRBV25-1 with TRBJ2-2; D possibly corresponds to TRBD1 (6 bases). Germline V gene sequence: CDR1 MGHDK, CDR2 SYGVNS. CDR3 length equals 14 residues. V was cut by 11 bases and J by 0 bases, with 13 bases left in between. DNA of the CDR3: TGTGCCTCCACCGACAGGTCGAACACCGGGGAGCTGTTTTTT. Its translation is CASTDRSNTGELFF.

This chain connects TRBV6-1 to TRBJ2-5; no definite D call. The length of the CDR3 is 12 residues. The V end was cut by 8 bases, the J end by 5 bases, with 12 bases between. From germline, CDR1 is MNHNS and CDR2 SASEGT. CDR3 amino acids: CASVESWETQYF. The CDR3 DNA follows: TGTGCCAGCGTGGAGTCCTGGGAGACCCAGTACTTC.

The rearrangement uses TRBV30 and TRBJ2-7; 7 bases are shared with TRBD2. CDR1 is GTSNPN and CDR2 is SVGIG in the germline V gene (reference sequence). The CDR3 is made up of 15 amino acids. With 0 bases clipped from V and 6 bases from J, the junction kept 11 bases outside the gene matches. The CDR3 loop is CAWSVRGGFVLEQYF. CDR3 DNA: TGTGCCTGGAGTGTACGGGGAGGGTTCGTCCTCGAGCAGTACTTC.

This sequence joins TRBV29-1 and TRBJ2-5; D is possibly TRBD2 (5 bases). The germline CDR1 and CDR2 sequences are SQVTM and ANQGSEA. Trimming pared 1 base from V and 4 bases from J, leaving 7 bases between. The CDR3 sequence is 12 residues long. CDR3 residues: CSVEGERETQYF. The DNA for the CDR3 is TGCAGCGTTGAAGGGGAGAGAGAGACCCAGTACTTC.

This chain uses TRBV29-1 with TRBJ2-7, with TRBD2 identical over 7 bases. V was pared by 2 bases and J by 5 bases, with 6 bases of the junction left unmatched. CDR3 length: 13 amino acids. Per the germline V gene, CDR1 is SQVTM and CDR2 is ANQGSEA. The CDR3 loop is CSVESGGSDEQYF. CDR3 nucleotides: TGCAGCGTTGAAAGCGGCGGGAGCGACGAGCAGTACTTC.

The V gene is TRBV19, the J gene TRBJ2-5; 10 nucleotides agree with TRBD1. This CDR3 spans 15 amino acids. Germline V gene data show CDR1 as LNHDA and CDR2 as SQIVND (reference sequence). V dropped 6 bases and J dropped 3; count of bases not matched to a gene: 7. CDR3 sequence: CASRDRGSSEETQYF. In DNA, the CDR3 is TGTGCCAGTAGGGACAGGGGGTCGTCCGAAGAGACCCAGTACTTC.

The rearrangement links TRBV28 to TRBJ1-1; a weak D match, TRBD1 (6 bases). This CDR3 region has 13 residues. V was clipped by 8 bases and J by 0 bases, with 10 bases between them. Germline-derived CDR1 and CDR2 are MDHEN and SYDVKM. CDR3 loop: CASGDRLNTEAFF. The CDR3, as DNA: TGTGCCAGCGGAGACAGGTTGAACACTGAAGCTTTCTTT.